This TCR beta chain is from a study of T cells in localized non-small cell lung cancer. Points from the study as a whole: Tumor trailed uninvolved adjacent lung in T cell clonality, which peaked there.

Repertoires were generated with immunoSEQ multiplex PCR, while TCRdb's copy carries only in-frame clones and drops some. The profile shows roughly 4,700 clones, 28% of them singletons. Only a few counts were recorded for this clone. Its specificity is not known. The CDR3 is 13 amino acids. Trimming at V came to 6 bases and at J to 2 bases, leaving 4 bases not matched to a gene. Germline CDR1 is MNHGY and CDR2 is SAAAGT. The sequence derives from a man between 40 and 70 years old with stage II lung adenocarcinoma. The sample consisted of lung tumor tissue, taken before any cancer treatment. The chain joins TRBV6-8 to TRBJ2-7, with 7 bases aligning to TRBD1. CDR3 DNA: TGTGCCAGCAGCTGGGACAGCACCTACGAGCAGTACTTC. Translating it yields CASSWDSTYEQYF.